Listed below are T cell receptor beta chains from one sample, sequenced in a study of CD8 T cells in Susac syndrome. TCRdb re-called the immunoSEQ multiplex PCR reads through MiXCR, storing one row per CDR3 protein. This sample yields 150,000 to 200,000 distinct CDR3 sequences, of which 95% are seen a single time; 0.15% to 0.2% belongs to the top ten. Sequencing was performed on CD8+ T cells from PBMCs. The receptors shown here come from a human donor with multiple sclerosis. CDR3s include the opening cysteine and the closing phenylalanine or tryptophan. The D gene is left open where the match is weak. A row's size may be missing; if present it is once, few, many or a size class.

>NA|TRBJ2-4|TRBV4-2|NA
TGTGCCAGCGGGATCCCGGGGGAAATACTAGCCAAAAACATTCAGTACTTC
CASGIPGEILAKNIQYF
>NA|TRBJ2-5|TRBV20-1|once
TGCAGTGCTAGAGAGGGGGAGAGTCGGGAGACCCAGTACTTC
CSAREGESRETQYF
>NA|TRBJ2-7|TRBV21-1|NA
TGTGCCAGCAGCAAAGGTACCTCCTACGAGCAGTACTTC
CASSKGTSYEQYF
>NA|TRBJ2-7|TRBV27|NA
TGTGCCAGCAGTTGGGCAGGGGACTACGAGCAGTACTTC
CASSWAGDYEQYF
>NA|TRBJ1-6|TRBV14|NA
TGTGCCAGCAGCCAAGATCCTAGGGACTTGGATTCACCCCTCCACTTT
CASSQDPRDLDSPLHF
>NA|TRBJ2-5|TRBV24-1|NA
TGTGCCACCAGTGACACAGGGACTCAAGAGACCCAGTACTTC
CATSDTGTQETQYF
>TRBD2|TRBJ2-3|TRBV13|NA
TGTGCCAGCAGCGCAATCTTACTAGCGGGGGACCTCCTAGATACGCAGTATTTT
CASSAILLAGDLLDTQYF
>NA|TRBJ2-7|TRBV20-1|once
TGCAGTACTCGGGTTCGATCTGCCTACGAGCAGTACTTC
CSTRVRSAYEQYF
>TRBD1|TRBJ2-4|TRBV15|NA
TGTGCCACCAGCAGAGACTACAGGGGAAACATTCAGTACTTC
CATSRDYRGNIQYF
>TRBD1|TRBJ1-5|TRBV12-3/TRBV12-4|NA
TGTGCCAGCAGTTACGGGACAGGGTATAGCAATCAGCCCCAGCATTTT
CASSYGTGYSNQPQHF
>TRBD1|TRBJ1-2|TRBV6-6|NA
TGTGCCAGCAGTTACTCCGGGACAGGGGGCGGCTACACCTTC
CASSYSGTGGGYTF
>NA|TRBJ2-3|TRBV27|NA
TGTGCCAGCAGTTTTTTGCAAAACAGGGTTTTCACAGATACGCAGTATTTT
CASSFLQNRVFTDTQYF
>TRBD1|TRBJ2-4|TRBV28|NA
TGTGCCAGCAGTTTAGGGACAGGCGGGGACATTCAGTACTTC
CASSLGTGGDIQYF